A single sample gave rise to the 21 T cell receptor beta chains below, sequenced in a study of CD8 T cells in Susac syndrome. cDNA came from about 0.46 to 1 ug RNA primed by random hexamers. TCRdb re-called the immunoSEQ multiplex PCR reads with MiXCR, one entry per CDR3 protein. The sample yields about 400,000 distinct CDR3 sequences, more than 70% seen once. Material for sequencing was CD8+ T cells from PBMCs. Every receptor here comes from a human donor with multiple sclerosis.

This CDR3 reads CASSLVGTLETQYF. The CDR3, as DNA: TGTGCCAGCAGCTTAGTTGGGACCTTGGAGACCCAGTACTTC. The chain is built from TRBV7-9 and TRBJ2-5; D is possibly TRBD1 or TRBD2 (5 bases each). The germline CDR1 and CDR2 sequences are SEHNR and FQNEAQ (reference sequence). V gave up 1 base and J gave up 5 bases, with 11 bases separating them. This CDR3 is built from 14 residues.

The V and J genes are TRBV27 and TRBJ2-1, with 11 bases fitting TRBD2. The CDR3 totals 14 residues. The V and J ends lost 0 bases and 8 bases, in that order; junction bases with no gene match: 0. In germline, CDR1 is MNHEY, CDR2 SMNVEV (reference sequence). The CDR3 sequence: CASSLSLAGDEQFF. In nucleotides, the CDR3 is TGTGCCAGCAGTTTATCACTAGCGGGAGATGAGCAGTTCTTC.

The chain uses TRBV6-1 and TRBJ1-3; possible D gene TRBD1, 6 bases. Trimming took 6 bases from V and 0 from J, leaving 18 bases between them. The CDR3 is 17 residues long. Germline V gives CDR1 MNHNS, CDR2 SASEGT. CDR3 in DNA: TGTGCCAGCAGAGGACCTGCATGGGGGCTCTCTGGAAACACCATATATTTT. The encoded protein is CASRGPAWGLSGNTIYF.

The chain employs TRBV14 and TRBJ2-7; 7 bases fit TRBD1. This CDR3 comprises 15 residues. The germline CDR1 and CDR2 sequences are SGHDN and FVKESK. Trimming took 5 bases from V and 2 from J; bases not matched to a gene: 9. The CDR3 DNA follows: TGTGCCAGCAGCTCGCGCGGACAGGTGCCCTACGAGCAGTACTTC. This encodes CASSSRGQVPYEQYF.

As concerns this clonotype: One end of the junction is discordant with germline, which a read error may explain. The rearrangement uses TRBV27 and TRBJ2-1, with 9 bases matching TRBD1. The CDR3 length is 14 residues. The germline V gene encodes CDR1 MNHEY and CDR2 SMNVEV (reference sequence). CDR3 nucleotide sequence: TGTGCCTGCAGCTCCGGGACAGGGAAGAATGAGCAGTTCTTC. The encoded protein is CACSSGTGKNEQFF.

In this sample, this clonotype turned up once. This chain connects TRBV6-5 to TRBJ2-3; D may match TRBD1 or TRBD2 (6 bases each). Between the trimmed V and J ends, which lost 2 bases and 1 base, there was a span of 13 bases. CDR1 and CDR2 (germline): MNHEY, SVGAGI. The CDR3 has 16 residues. The CDR3 sequence is CASSYARGRGTDTQYF. CDR3 nucleotides: TGTGCCAGCAGTTACGCCCGGGGGCGGGGCACAGATACGCAGTATTTT.

J is TRBJ1-2 and V is TRBV2; TRBD1 agrees at 7 bases. Germline values: CDR1 SNHLY, CDR2 FYNNEI. There are 13 residues in the CDR3. Trimming cost V 10 bases and J 4 bases; bases outside gene matches: 9. This CDR3 is CAIRTGRSYGYTF. CDR3 bases: TGTGCCATCCGGACAGGCCGTTCCTATGGCTACACCTTC.

The count of this clonotype is one. One junction end does not reproduce the germline sequence, and a read error may be involved. The chain carries TRBV6-1 and TRBJ1-2; D not resolved. The germline V gene has CDR1 MNHNS and CDR2 SASEGT. CDR3 size: 12 residues. The CDR3, as DNA: TGTGCCATCCCTGGACGTGGGTATGGCTACGCCTTC. It encodes CAIPGRGYGYAF.

The chain employs TRBV29-1 and TRBJ2-7; 10 bases match TRBD2. V gave up 1 base and J gave up 9 bases; unmatched junction bases: 18. CDR1 is SQVTM, CDR2 ANQGSEA, per germline. This CDR3 has 17 amino acids. The CDR3 is CSVEGGGSETSGLGQYF. CDR3 DNA: TGCAGCGTTGAAGGTGGAGGGAGTGAGACTAGCGGGCTCGGGCAGTACTTC.

J is TRBJ1-5 and V is TRBV27, with D uncertain. Germline values: CDR1 MNHEY, CDR2 SMNVEV (reference sequence). The CDR3 contains 14 residues. The V end lost 3 bases, the J end lost 5 bases, and 11 bases lay between the germline ends. The CDR3 nucleotides read TGTGCCAGCAGTTTGGTAGAGGGATATCAGCCCCAGCATTTT. Translation: CASSLVEGYQPQHF.

J is TRBJ1-1 and V is TRBV27, with 9 bases aligning to TRBD1. Trimming cost V 3 bases and J 4 bases; bases outside gene matches: 6. CDR3 size: 15 residues. Germline lookup yields CDR1 MNHEY and CDR2 SMNVEV (reference sequence). In DNA, the CDR3 is TGTGCCAGCAGTTTTCCCGGGACAGGGATCACTGAAGCTTTCTTT. Protein sequence: CASSFPGTGITEAFF.

The chain uses TRBV27 and TRBJ2-1; TRBD1 is a possible D gene (6 bases). Germline V gene lookup returns CDR1 MNHEY and CDR2 SMNVEV (reference sequence). This CDR3 has 14 amino acids. Between the trimmed V and J ends, which lost 7 bases and 7 bases, there was a span of 17 bases. The CDR3 reads CASTPRGGGNEQFF. DNA for the CDR3: TGTGCCAGCACCCCGCGAGGGGGTGGAAATGAGCAGTTCTTC.

CDR3: CSAIQERAYHGYTF. The CDR3 bases are TGCAGTGCTATACAGGAGCGGGCCTACCATGGCTACACCTTC. V gene TRBV20-1 combines with J gene TRBJ1-2, with TRBD1 as a possible D gene (5 bases). V gave up 4 bases and J gave up 6 bases, with 18 bases separating them. The length of the CDR3 is 14 residues. CDR1 is DFQATT, CDR2 SNEGSKA, per germline (reference sequence).

The V call is TRBV12-3 or TRBV12-4, the J call TRBJ1-5; D is unresolved. With 0 bases removed from V and 2 bases from J, the gap between germline ends came to 5 bases. This CDR3 is 14 amino acids long. CDR3: CASSLAAGNQPQHF. In DNA, the CDR3 is TGTGCCAGCAGTTTAGCGGCCGGCAATCAGCCCCAGCATTTT.

The chain combines TRBV5-1 with TRBJ1-1; D possibly corresponds to TRBD1 (5 bases). V lost 0 bases to trimming and J lost 3 bases, with 15 bases between them. This CDR3 contains 16 residues. Germline CDR1 and CDR2: SGHRS and YFSETQ. The CDR3 loop reads CASSLVLAGLDTEAFF. The CDR3 DNA is TGCGCCAGCAGCTTGGTTCTAGCAGGGCTGGACACTGAAGCTTTCTTT.

The chain couples TRBV27 to TRBJ2-3; maybe TRBD1 (6 bases). CDR1 is MNHEY and CDR2 is SMNVEV in the germline V gene (reference sequence). V was clipped by 4 bases and J by 4 bases, with 18 bases between them. The CDR3 has 16 amino acids. CDR3 residues: CASSSPMRGISDTQYF. The CDR3 DNA reads TGTGCCAGCAGTTCCCCTATGAGGGGGATTTCAGATACGCAGTATTTT.

V usage is TRBV7-6 and J usage is TRBJ2-3; TRBD2 matches at 8 bases. The CDR3 length is 16 residues. Germline CDR1 reads SGHVS; CDR2 reads FNYEAQ. With V trimmed by 5 bases and J by 0 bases, 7 bases remained unmatched. The CDR3 spells CASSLRGGTSTDTQYF. In nucleotides, the CDR3 is TGTGCCAGCAGCCTACGGGGGGGAACTAGCACAGATACGCAGTATTTT.

The CDR3 nucleotides read TGTGCCAGCAGTTTTCTCGACCTAATGGCATTAGGTCCTTATGGCTACACCTTC. As protein: CASSFLDLMALGPYGYTF. The chain carries TRBV27 and TRBJ1-2; D gene ambiguous. V lost 3 bases, J lost 5 bases, and 25 bases lay in between. The CDR3 covers 18 residues. Germline V lookup: CDR1 MNHEY, CDR2 SMNVEV (reference sequence).

The J gene is TRBJ2-7, the V gene TRBV11-2; D gene uncertain. V lost 5 bases to trimming and J lost 4 bases, with 6 bases between them. The CDR3 is made up of 11 amino acids. Germline V gene lookup returns CDR1 SGHAT and CDR2 FQNNGV. CDR3 nucleotide sequence: TGTGCCAGCAGCGACCTTTACGAGCAGTACTTC. Translation: CASSDLYEQYF.

V gene TRBV2 combines with J gene TRBJ1-1; D is undetermined. The V end was cut by 10 bases, the J end by 1 base, with 13 bases between. CDR1 and CDR2 (germline): SNHLY, FYNNEI. This CDR3 has 13 amino acids. CDR3 nucleotides: TGTGCCATACCTCGAGCGACGAACACTGAAGCTTTCTTT. It yields the protein CAIPRATNTEAFF.

The rearrangement joins TRBV30 to TRBJ1-2; D remains ambiguous. This CDR3 has 15 amino acids. V dropped 4 bases and J dropped 0 bases, with 15 bases sitting between them. CDR1 and CDR2 (germline): GTSNPN, SVGIG (reference sequence). In DNA form, the CDR3 reads TGTGCCTGGATTGGTACGGGCGATGCTAACTATGGCTACACCTTC. Translated, it gives CAWIGTGDANYGYTF.